This TCR beta chain was profiled in a study of blood T cell repertoires in COVID-19. TCRdb's table, derived via immunoSEQ multiplex PCR, lists solely in-frame clones and lacks some. This sample carries about 140,000 clones, approximately 78% of them seen once, and the ten largest clones take less than 5%. This clone showed up just a few times. In germline, CDR1 is SGHNT, CDR2 YYREEE (reference sequence). Trimming took 4 bases from V and 7 from J; bases not matched to a gene: 6. The CDR3 runs 13 residues. This rearrangement joins TRBV5-4 to TRBJ2-5; 8 positions match TRBD2. The clonotype comes from a woman aged 80 or older with acute or convalescent COVID-19. The source material was peripheral blood. CDR3 sequence reads: CASSAPGGGTQYF. As DNA, the CDR3 is TGTGCCAGCAGCGCCCCCGGGGGGGGGACCCAGTACTTC.